This TCR beta chain was obtained from a study of T cells in Graves' hyperthyroidism and ophthalmopathy. Trimming stripped 6 bases from V and 2 bases from J, with 13 bases between. CDR1 DFQATT and CDR2 SNEGSKA come from the germline V gene (reference sequence). The CDR3 has 13 amino acids. A word on this clonotype: A read error may be the cause here, since a much bigger clone is one base away.

TCR beta CDR3 regions were amplified from RNA transcripts. In the first-round RT-PCR of the TCR CDR3, the HTBI primer set was used. TCRdb re-analysed the multiplex PCR reads in MiXCR, keeping a single row per CDR3 protein. The profile shows 750,000 to 950,000 distinct CDR3 sequences, roughly 40% of them singletons. The chain carries TRBV20-1 and TRBJ2-5; the D is unclear. The TCR was taken from a man aged 18 to 35 with Graves' hyperthyroidism. Material: blood. CDR3 nucleotide sequence: TGCAGTGCCCCTACGGGCGTGCAAGAGACCCAGTACTTC. It codes for CSAPTGVQETQYF.